These 20 T cell receptor beta chains were sequenced from one sample in a study of shared clonotypes between healthy human individuals. TCRdb keeps only in-frame clones here, not all; method: immunoSEQ multiplex PCR. The top ten clones hold about 0.13% of a sample with 2,100,000 or so clones, more than 90% of them seen once. Sequences were obtained from naive CD4+ T cells sorted from blood. Indicated subset: CD45RA+ positively selected. These TCRs come from a man aged 18 to 29 in good health.

This clone was seen just once. This rearrangement joins TRBV10-2 to TRBJ2-7; TRBD1 agrees at 9 bases. V gave up 6 bases and J gave up 3 bases; unmatched junction bases: 3. The germline gives CDR1 WSHSY, CDR2 SAAADI. The CDR3 consists of 13 residues. This CDR3 reads CASRTGGGYEQYF. The CDR3 bases are TGCGCCAGCAGGACAGGGGGAGGCTACGAGCAGTACTTC.

V and J are TRBV6-5 and TRBJ1-6, with D perhaps TRBD1 (5 bases). The CDR3 runs 15 residues. The V and J ends lost 2 bases and 7 bases respectively, with 12 bases between them. Per germline, CDR1 MNHEY and CDR2 SVGAGI. CDR3 residues: CASSYGGYPNSPLHF. DNA of the CDR3: TGTGCCAGCAGTTACGGGGGTTATCCCAATTCACCCCTCCACTTT.

This rearrangement joins TRBV6-6 to TRBJ2-3, with a weak D call TRBD2 (5 bases). The germline CDR1 and CDR2 sequences are MNHNY and SVGAGI (reference sequence). The CDR3 is 15 residues long. Trimming left V 0 bases short and J 2 bases short, with 9 bases between. CDR3 coding DNA: TGTGCCAGCAGTTACTCGGGAGTAAACACAGATACGCAGTATTTT. As protein: CASSYSGVNTDTQYF.

This clone was found once. V usage is TRBV28 and J usage is TRBJ1-6; D is unclear. This CDR3 has 13 residues. Germline CDR1 and CDR2: MDHEN and SYDVKM. Trimming took off 3 bases at V and 7 bases at J, with 7 bases between the two ends. This chain's CDR3 is CASSFLDNSPLHF. The CDR3 DNA follows: TGTGCCAGCAGTTTCTTGGACAATTCACCCCTCCACTTT.

The J gene is TRBJ1-5, the V gene TRBV6-5; D call uncertain. The ends were cut back, 4 bases at V and 2 bases at J, with 12 bases in the middle. CDR3 length: 15 amino acids. Germline loops: CDR1 MNHEY, CDR2 SVGAGI. The CDR3: CASSLRRYGNQPQHF. The CDR3 nucleotides are TGTGCCAGCAGTTTACGAAGGTATGGCAATCAGCCCCAGCATTTT.

This chain joins TRBV6-5 and TRBJ1-3, with a weak D call TRBD1 (5 bases). The CDR3 is 14 residues long. Trimming stripped 5 bases from V and 2 bases from J, with 10 bases between. CDR1 is MNHEY, CDR2 SVGAGI, per germline. This chain's CDR3 is CASSRRGTGNTIYF. The CDR3 coding sequence is TGTGCCAGCAGTCGAAGGGGAACTGGAAACACCATATATTTT.

The chain carries TRBV27 and TRBJ1-2, with 8 bases that match TRBD1. The CDR3 has 14 amino acids. Germline CDR1 MNHEY, CDR2 SMNVEV (reference sequence). Unmatched junction bases numbered 4, after V lost 3 bases and J lost 4 bases. Here the CDR3 DNA reads TGTGCCAGCAGTTTGACAGGGGCTAGCTATGGCTACACCTTC. Protein sequence: CASSLTGASYGYTF.

The V and J genes are TRBV6-1 and TRBJ2-7; D may be TRBD2 (6 bases). Germline-derived CDR1 and CDR2 are MNHNS and SASEGT. The V end was cut by 8 bases, the J end by 5 bases, with 13 bases between. There are 12 residues in the CDR3. In nucleotides, the CDR3 is TGTGCCAGCGGGGGGACCCAAAACGAGCAGTACTTC. Its translation is CASGGTQNEQYF.

The gene calls are TRBV30 and TRBJ2-1; 10 nucleotides line up with TRBD1. This CDR3 spans 15 amino acids. V dropped 5 bases and J dropped 6; count of bases not matched to a gene: 10. From germline, CDR1 is GTSNPN and CDR2 SVGIG (reference sequence). The CDR3 here is CAWGGGTGVGNEQFF. DNA for the CDR3: TGTGCCTGGGGTGGCGGGACAGGGGTAGGCAATGAGCAGTTCTTC.

Turning to this clone: Other DNA sequences from this sample encode an identical CDR3 as well. The chain's CDR3 is CASSADRNQPQHF. The CDR3 coding sequence is TGTGCCAGTTCGGCGGACAGAAATCAGCCCCAGCATTTT. The chain combines TRBV6-1 with TRBJ1-5, with D perhaps matching TRBD1 (6 bases). This CDR3 comprises 13 residues. Trimming took off 9 bases at V and 4 bases at J, with 13 bases between the two ends. CDR1 and CDR2 from the germline V gene are MNHNS and SASEGT.

The gene calls are TRBV11-2 and TRBJ2-7; 9 bases match TRBD2. This CDR3 is 14 amino acids long. Looked up from germline, CDR1 is SGHAT and CDR2 is FQNNGV. V lost 5 bases and J lost 2; bases outside the gene matches: 4. CDR3 in DNA: TGTGCCAGCAGCAGAGCGGGAGGTCCCTACGAGCAGTACTTC. Translated, it gives CASSRAGGPYEQYF.

CDR3 sequence: CASSYLASGIFDEQYF. Here the CDR3 DNA reads TGCGCCAGCAGCTATCTTGCTAGCGGGATATTCGACGAGCAGTACTTC. This sequence joins TRBV5-1 and TRBJ2-7; the match to TRBD2 covers 9 bases. Germline CDR1 SGHRS, CDR2 YFSETQ. This CDR3 has 16 residues. Losses at the gene ends were 3 bases for V and 5 bases for J; bases not matched to a gene: 12.

The chain has TRBV4-1 and TRBJ2-7; D unclear. Germline V gives CDR1 MGHRA, CDR2 YSYEKL. Between the trimmed V and J ends, which lost 1 base and 2 bases, there was a span of 15 bases. The CDR3 is 16 amino acids. The CDR3 nucleotides are TGCGCCAGCAGCCAAGTTAGTATACGAGAGACCTACGAGCAGTACTTC. Translation gives CASSQVSIRETYEQYF.

The rearrangement links TRBV9 to TRBJ1-1; D is ambiguous. V was pared by 6 bases and J by 0 bases, with 6 bases between. Germline V lookup: CDR1 SGDLS, CDR2 YYNGEE. This CDR3 contains 12 residues. DNA of the CDR3: TGTGCCAGCAATAGTGTGAACACTGAAGCTTTCTTT. The encoded protein is CASNSVNTEAFF. Full variable domain (remainder filled in from reference TRBV9 and TRBJ1-1): DSGVTQTPKHLITATGQRVTLRCSPRSGDLSVYWYQQSLDQGLQFLIQYYNGEERAKGNILERFSAQQFPDLHSELNLSSLELGDSALYFCASNSVNTEAFFGQGTRLTVV.

The chain links TRBV6-5 to TRBJ2-7; D gene uncertain. Germline V gives CDR1 MNHEY, CDR2 SVGAGI. Trimming left V 6 bases short and J 0 bases short, with 9 bases between. The CDR3 length is 13 residues. The CDR3 spells CASSLRGSYEQYF. The DNA for the CDR3 is TGTGCCAGCAGCCTCCGCGGCTCCTACGAGCAGTACTTC.

The rearrangement joins TRBV27 to TRBJ1-5; tentatively, D is TRBD1 (6 bases). In germline, CDR1 is MNHEY, CDR2 SMNVEV (reference sequence). V lost 5 bases and J lost 6, with 17 bases in between. CDR3 length equals 15 residues. The CDR3 region has the DNA TGTGCCAGCAGTGACTCGGGGGGCGCCGGTCAGCCCCAGCATTTT. Its protein product is CASSDSGGAGQPQHF.

The chain combines TRBV6-5 with TRBJ1-6, with TRBD1 matching 8 bases. The CDR3 loop spans 14 amino acids. V lost 5 bases, J lost 8 bases, and 5 bases stayed unmatched. CDR1 is MNHEY, CDR2 SVGAGI, per germline. The CDR3 spells CASSLDRGDSPLHF. The CDR3 DNA reads TGTGCCAGCAGTCTCGACAGGGGAGATTCACCCCTCCACTTT.

This chain links TRBV30 with TRBJ1-1; perhaps TRBD1 as D (5 bases). Germline V gives CDR1 GTSNPN, CDR2 SVGIG (reference sequence). Trimming left V 3 bases short and J 2 bases short, with 13 bases between. The CDR3 sequence is 14 residues long. As DNA, the CDR3 is TGTGCCTGGAGGCCTTCAGGGCGTAACACTGAAGCTTTCTTT. This encodes CAWRPSGRNTEAFF.

The J gene is TRBJ1-1, the V gene TRBV28; a weak D match, TRBD1 (5 bases). CDR1 is MDHEN, CDR2 SYDVKM, per germline. The CDR3 covers 14 residues. Trimming shortened V by 6 bases and J by 1 base, and 12 bases separated the two germline ends. CDR3 residues: CASSLQVGNTEAFF. DNA for the CDR3: TGTGCCAGCAGCCTACAGGTGGGGAACACTGAAGCTTTCTTT.

The chain recombines TRBV4-1 with TRBJ2-1; tentative D call: TRBD1 (6 bases). The CDR3 totals 15 residues. Trimming removed 4 bases from V and 3 bases from J, with 13 bases in between. The V gene's germline CDR1 is MGHRA and CDR2 YSYEKL. The CDR3 DNA is TGCGCCAGCAGCCTTTTAGGGGGATTCTACAATGAGCAGTTCTTC. Protein product: CASSLLGGFYNEQFF.